One sample yielded the 11 T cell receptor beta chains listed below, sequenced in a study of blood T cell repertoires in COVID-19. The method was immunoSEQ multiplex PCR; TCRdb's version includes in-frame clones alone and lacks a portion of them. This table has around 94,000 clones, 80% to 95% appearing once. Sequencing was performed on peripheral blood. These receptors originate from a young man with acute or convalescent COVID-19.

This clone was counted only a few times. The chain employs TRBV21-1 and TRBJ2-7; TRBD2 is the table's D call and was not checked against the DNA. TRBV21-1 is classified as a pseudogene. The CDR3 covers 17 residues. CDR3 in amino acids: CASSKGKLAGVPYEQYF. DNA for the CDR3: TGTGCCAGCAGCAAAGGTAAACTAGCGGGAGTTCCCTACGAGCAGTACTTC.

The genes are TRBV7-2 and TRBJ2-1; D possibly corresponds to TRBD2 (6 bases). CDR1 is SGHTA, CDR2 FQGNSA, per germline. V was shortened by 1 base and J by 1 base, with 11 bases between the two germline ends. CDR3 size: 16 residues. The CDR3 DNA is TGTGCCAGCAGCTTAGGACGGGGACTGTCCTACAATGAGCAGTTCTTC. This gives the protein CASSLGRGLSYNEQFF.

J is TRBJ2-5 and V is TRBV3-1 (or the pseudogene TRBV3-2); D not certain. This CDR3 has 16 residues. Trimming cost V 1 base and J 0 bases, with 12 bases left between them. CDR1 LGHDT and CDR2 YNNKEL come from the germline V gene (reference sequence). The CDR3 spells CASSQAGSLYQETQYF. The DNA for the CDR3 is TGTGCCAGCAGCCAAGCCGGGTCCCTTTACCAAGAGACCCAGTACTTC.

This clone was observed a few times. The V and J genes are TRBV30 and TRBJ1-5; a weak D match, TRBD1 (5 bases). Germline loops: CDR1 GTSNPN, CDR2 SVGIG (reference sequence). This CDR3 region has 13 residues. Trimming took 0 bases from V and 3 from J, leaving 6 bases between them. The CDR3 nucleotides read TGTGCCTGGAGTGTACAGGACAATCAGCCCCAGCATTTT. It encodes CAWSVQDNQPQHF.

J is TRBJ2-2 and V is TRBV7-7; unclear D gene. The germline V and J ends were trimmed by 1 base and 1 base, with 4 bases remaining between them. Germline CDR1 SSHAT, CDR2 FNYEAQ (reference sequence). The CDR3 runs 14 residues. CDR3 nucleotide sequence: TGTGCCAGCAGCTTAGGAGGGAACACCGGGGAGCTGTTTTTT. Its translation: CASSLGGNTGELFF.

The chain is built from TRBV1 and TRBJ1-2; no DNA check was done on the table's D call, TRBD1. TRBV1 is reported as a pseudogene. This CDR3 comprises 14 residues. CDR3 nucleotide sequence: TGCACCAGCAGTCCTCTACAGGGGTTTGATGGCTACACCTTC. Amino acid sequence: CTSSPLQGFDGYTF.

The chain is built from TRBV6-1 and TRBJ1-4; 10 bases are a match to TRBD1. Per the germline V gene, CDR1 is MNHNS and CDR2 is SASEGT. The CDR3 covers 14 residues. The ends lost 1 base at V and 7 bases at J; junction bases unmatched: 0. The DNA for the CDR3 is TGTGCCAGCAGTGAAGGACAGGGGGCTGAAAAACTGTTTTTT. The encoded protein is CASSEGQGAEKLFF.

V and J are TRBV11-3 and TRBJ2-6; D is uncertain. CDR1 and CDR2 (germline): SGHNT, YENEEA. The CDR3 has 13 amino acids. V lost 5 bases and J 4 bases, leaving 6 bases between the germline ends. CDR3 bases: TGTGCCAGCAGCCCCGAGGGGGCCAACGTCCTGACTTTC. Residues: CASSPEGANVLTF.

The count of this clone is one. The rearrangement links TRBV27 to TRBJ1-5; 9 nucleotides line up with TRBD1. Germline V gene data show CDR1 as MNHEY and CDR2 as SMNVEV (reference sequence). Trimming cost V 6 bases and J 5 bases; bases outside gene matches: 8. The CDR3 sequence is 15 residues long. CDR3 coding DNA: TGTGCCAGCAGCGTCAAGGGACAGGGCTATCAGCCCCAGCATTTT. Protein sequence: CASSVKGQGYQPQHF.

This chain joins TRBV24-1 and TRBJ2-1, with a possible D match to TRBD2 (6 bases). Germline V gene lookup returns CDR1 KGHDR and CDR2 SFDVKD. This CDR3 contains 13 residues. V gave up 5 bases and J gave up 7 bases, with 11 bases separating them. The CDR3 DNA reads as TGTGCCACCAGTGCGGAGGGTAGGAATGAGCAGTTCTTC. Translated, it gives CATSAEGRNEQFF.

In its sample, this clone was seen a few times. The chain employs TRBV11-2 and TRBJ1-1; D gene ambiguous. In germline, CDR1 is SGHAT, CDR2 FQNNGV. Between the trimmed V and J ends, which lost 1 base and 5 bases, there was a span of 11 bases. The CDR3 consists of 14 residues. In DNA, the CDR3 is TGTGCCAGCAGCTTAGGAATGGGGAGTACTGAAGCTTTCTTT. Residues: CASSLGMGSTEAFF.